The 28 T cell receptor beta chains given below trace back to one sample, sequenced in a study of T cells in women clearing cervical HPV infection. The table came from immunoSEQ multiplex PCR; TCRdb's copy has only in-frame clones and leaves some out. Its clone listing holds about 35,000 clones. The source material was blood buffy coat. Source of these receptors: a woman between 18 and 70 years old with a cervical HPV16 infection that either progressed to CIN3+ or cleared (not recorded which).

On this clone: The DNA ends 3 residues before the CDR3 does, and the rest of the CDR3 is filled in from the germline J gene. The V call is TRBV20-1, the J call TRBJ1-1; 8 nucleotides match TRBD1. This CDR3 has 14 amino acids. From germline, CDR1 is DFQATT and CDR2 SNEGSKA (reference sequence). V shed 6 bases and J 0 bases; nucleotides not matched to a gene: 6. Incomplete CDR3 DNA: TGCAGTGCAACGACAGGGGCCATGAACACTGAA. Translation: CSATTGAMNTE. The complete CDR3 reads CSATTGAMNTEAFF.

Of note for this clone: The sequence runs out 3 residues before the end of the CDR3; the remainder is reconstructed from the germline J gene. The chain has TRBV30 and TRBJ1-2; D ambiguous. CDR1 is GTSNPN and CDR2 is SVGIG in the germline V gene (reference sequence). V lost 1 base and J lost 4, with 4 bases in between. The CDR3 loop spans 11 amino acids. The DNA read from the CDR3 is TGTGCCTGGAGTGAGGGCTATGGC. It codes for CAWSEGYG. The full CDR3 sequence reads CAWSEGYGYTF.

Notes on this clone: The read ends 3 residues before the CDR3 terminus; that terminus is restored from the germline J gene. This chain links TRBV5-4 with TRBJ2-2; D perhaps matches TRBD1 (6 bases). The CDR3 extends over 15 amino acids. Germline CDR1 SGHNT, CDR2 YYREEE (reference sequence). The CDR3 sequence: CASSLEVGGNEKLFF. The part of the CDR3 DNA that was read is TGTGCCAGCAGCTTGGAAGTAGGGGGTAATGAAAAG.

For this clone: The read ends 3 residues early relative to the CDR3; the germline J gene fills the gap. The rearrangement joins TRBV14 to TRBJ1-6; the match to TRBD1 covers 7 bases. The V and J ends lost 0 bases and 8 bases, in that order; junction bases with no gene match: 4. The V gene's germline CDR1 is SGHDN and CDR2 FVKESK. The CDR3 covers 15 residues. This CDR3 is CASSQDFRGYSPLHF. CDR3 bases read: TGTGCCAGCAGCCAAGATTTCAGGGGGTATTCACCC. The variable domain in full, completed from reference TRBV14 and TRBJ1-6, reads EAGVTQFPSHSVIEKGQTVTLRCDPISGHDNLYWYRRVMGKEIKFLLHFVKESKQDESGMPNNRFLAERTGGTYSTLKVQPAELEDSGVYFCASSQDFRGYSPLHFGNGTRLTVT.

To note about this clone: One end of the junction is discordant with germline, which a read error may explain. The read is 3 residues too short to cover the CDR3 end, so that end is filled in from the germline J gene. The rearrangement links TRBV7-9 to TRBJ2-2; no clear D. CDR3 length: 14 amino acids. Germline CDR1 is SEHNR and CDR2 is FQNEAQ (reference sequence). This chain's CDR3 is CSSSYPKLNEKLFF. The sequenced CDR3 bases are TGTTCCAGCAGCTATCCGAAACTTAATGAAAAG.

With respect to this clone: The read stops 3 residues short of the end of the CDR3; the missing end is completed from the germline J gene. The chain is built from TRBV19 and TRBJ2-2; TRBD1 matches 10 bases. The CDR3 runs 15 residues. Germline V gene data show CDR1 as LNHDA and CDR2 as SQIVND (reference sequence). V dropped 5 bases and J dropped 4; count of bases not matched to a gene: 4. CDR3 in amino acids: CASSPGQGFTGELFF. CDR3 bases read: TGTGCCAGTAGTCCGGGACAGGGGTTCACCGGGGAG. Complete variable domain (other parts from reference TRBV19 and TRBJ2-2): DGGITQSPKYLFRKEGQNVTLSCEQNLNHDAMYWYRQDPGQGLRLIYYSQIVNDFQKGDIAEGYSVSREKKESFPLTVTSAQKNPTAFYLCASSPGQGFTGELFFGEGSRLTVL.

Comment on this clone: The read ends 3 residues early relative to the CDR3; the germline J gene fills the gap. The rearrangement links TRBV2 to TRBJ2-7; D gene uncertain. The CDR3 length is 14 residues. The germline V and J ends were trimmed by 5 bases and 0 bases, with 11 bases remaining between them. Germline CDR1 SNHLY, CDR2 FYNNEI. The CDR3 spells CASSTPGNSYEQYF. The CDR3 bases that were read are TGTGCCAGCAGTACCCCAGGCAACTCCTACGAG.

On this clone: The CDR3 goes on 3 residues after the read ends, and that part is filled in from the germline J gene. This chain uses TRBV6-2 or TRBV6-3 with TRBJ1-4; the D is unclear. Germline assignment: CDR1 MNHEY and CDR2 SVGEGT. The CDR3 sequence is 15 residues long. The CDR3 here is CASSRGPVDNSPLFF. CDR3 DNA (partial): TGTGCCAGCAGCCGCGGGCCCGTCGATAATTCACCA.

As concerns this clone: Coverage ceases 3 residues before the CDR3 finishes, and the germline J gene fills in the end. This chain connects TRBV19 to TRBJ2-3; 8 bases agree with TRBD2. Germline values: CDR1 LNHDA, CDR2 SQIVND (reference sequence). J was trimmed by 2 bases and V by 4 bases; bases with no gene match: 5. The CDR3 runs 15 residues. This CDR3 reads CASSNRGGFTDTQYF. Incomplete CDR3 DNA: TGTGCCAGTAGTAATCGGGGGGGGTTCACAGATACG.

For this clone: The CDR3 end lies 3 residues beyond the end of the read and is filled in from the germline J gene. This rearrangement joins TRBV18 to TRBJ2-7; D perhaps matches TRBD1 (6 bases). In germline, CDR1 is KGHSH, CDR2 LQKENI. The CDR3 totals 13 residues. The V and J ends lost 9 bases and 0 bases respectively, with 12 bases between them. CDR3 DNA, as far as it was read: TGTGCCAGATCCGGGGACACCTCCTACGAG. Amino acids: CARSGDTSYE. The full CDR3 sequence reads CARSGDTSYEQYF.

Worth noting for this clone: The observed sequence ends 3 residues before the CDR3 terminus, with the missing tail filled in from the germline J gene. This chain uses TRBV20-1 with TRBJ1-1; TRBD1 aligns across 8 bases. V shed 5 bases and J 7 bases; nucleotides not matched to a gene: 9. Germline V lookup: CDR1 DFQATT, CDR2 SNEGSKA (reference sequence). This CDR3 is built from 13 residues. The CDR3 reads CSALDRVKGEAFF. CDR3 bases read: TGCAGTGCTCTGGACAGGGTCAAGGGTGAA.

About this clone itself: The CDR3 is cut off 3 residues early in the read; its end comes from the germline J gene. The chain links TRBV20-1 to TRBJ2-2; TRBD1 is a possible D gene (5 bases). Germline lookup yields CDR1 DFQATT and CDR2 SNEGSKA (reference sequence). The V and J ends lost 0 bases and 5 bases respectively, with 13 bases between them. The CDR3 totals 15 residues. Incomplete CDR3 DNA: TGCAGTGCTAGAGATAGGTACAGGCAGACCGGGGAG. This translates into CSARDRYRQTGE. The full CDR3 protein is CSARDRYRQTGELFF.

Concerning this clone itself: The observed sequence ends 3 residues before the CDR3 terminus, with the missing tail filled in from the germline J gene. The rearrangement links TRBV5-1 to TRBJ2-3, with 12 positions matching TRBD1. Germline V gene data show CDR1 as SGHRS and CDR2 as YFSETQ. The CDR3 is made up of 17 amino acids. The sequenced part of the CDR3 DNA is TGCGCCAGCAGCCCGGGACAGGGGGCGTCTAGCAATCAGCCG. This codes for CASSPGQGASSNQP. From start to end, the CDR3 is CASSPGQGASSNQPQYF.

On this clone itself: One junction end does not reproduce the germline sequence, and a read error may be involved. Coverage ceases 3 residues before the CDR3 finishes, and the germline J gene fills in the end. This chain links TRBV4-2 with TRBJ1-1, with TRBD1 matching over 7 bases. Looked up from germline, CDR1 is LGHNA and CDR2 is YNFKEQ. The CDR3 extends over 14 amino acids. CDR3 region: CASSLGTEYSEAFF. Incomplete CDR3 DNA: TGCGCCAGCAGCCTCGGGACAGAGTACTCTGAA.

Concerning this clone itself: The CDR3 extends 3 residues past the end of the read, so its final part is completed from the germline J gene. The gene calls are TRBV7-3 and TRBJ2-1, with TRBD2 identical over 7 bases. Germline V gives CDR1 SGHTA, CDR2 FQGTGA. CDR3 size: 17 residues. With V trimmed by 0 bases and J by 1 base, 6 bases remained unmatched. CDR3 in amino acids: CASSLTGSGESYNEQFF. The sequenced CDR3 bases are TGTGCCAGCAGCTTAACCGGGAGCGGGGAGTCCTACAATGAG.

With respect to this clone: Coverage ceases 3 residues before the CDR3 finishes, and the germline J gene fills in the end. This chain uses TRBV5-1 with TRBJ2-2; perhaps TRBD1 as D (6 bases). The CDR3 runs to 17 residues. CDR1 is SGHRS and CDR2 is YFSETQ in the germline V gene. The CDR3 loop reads CASSLDINRVPNEKLFF. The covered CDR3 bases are TGCGCCAGCAGCTTGGACATTAACAGGGTTCCTAATGAAAAG.

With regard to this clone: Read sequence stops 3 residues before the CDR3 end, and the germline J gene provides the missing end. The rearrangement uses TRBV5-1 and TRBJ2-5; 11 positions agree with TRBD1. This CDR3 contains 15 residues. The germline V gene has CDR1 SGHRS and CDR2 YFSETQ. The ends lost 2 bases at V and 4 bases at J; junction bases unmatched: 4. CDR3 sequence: CASSFAGTGGETQYF. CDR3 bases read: TGCGCCAGCAGCTTCGCCGGGACAGGGGGAGAGACC.

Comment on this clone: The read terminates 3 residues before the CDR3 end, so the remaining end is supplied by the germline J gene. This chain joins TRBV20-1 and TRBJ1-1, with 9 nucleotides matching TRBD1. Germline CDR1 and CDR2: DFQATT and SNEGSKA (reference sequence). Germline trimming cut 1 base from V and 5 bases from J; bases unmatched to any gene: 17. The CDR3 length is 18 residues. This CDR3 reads CSARGPPVTGGRLTEAFF. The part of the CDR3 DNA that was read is TGCAGTGCTAGAGGGCCCCCTGTGACAGGGGGTAGGTTGACTGAA.

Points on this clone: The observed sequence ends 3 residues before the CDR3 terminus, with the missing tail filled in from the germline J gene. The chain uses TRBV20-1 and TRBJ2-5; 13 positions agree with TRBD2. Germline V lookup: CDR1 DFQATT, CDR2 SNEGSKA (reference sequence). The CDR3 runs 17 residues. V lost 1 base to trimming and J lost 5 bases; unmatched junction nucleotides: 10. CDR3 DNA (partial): TGCAGTGCTAGAGCGCTTCAAAGGACTAGCGGGGGTGAGACC. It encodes CSARALQRTSGGET. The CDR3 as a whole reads CSARALQRTSGGETQYF.

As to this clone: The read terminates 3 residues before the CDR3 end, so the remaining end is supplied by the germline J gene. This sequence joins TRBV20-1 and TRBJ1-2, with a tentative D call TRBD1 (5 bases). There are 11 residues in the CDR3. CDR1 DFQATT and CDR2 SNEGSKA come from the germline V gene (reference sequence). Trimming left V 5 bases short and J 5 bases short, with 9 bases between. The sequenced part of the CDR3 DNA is TGCAGTGCTCAGGGTTCTTATGGC. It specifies CSAQGSYG. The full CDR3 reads CSAQGSYGYTF.

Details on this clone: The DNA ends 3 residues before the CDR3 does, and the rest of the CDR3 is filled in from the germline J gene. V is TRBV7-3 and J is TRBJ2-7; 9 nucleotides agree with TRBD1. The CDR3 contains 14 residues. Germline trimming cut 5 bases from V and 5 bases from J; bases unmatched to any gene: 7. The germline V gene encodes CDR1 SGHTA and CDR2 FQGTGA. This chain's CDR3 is CASSAGQGADEQYF. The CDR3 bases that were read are TGTGCCAGCAGCGCGGGACAGGGAGCCGACGAG.

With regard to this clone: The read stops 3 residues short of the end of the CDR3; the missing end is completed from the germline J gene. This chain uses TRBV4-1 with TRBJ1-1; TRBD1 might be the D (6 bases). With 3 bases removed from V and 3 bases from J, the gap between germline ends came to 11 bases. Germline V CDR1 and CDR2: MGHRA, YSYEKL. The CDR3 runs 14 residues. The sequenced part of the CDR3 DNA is TGCGCCAGCAGCCACGCATGGGGGCACACTGAA. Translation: CASSHAWGHTE. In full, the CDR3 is CASSHAWGHTEAFF.

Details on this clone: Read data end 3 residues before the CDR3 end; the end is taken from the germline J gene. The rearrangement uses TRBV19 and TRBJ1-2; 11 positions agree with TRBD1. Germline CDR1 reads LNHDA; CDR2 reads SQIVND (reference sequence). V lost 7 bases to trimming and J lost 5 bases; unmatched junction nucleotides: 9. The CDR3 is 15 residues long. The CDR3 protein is CASTSVGTGGYGYTF. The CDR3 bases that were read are TGTGCCAGTACTTCTGTGGGGACAGGGGGATATGGC.

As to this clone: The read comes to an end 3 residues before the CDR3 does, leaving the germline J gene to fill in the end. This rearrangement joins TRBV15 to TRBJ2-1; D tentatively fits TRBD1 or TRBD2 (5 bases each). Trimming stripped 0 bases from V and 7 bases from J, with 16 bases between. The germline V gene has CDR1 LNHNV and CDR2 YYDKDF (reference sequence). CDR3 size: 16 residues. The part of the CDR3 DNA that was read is TGTGCCACCAGCAGAGATTTGGTTAGAGGGGTTAATGAG. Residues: CATSRDLVRGVNE. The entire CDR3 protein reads CATSRDLVRGVNEQFF.

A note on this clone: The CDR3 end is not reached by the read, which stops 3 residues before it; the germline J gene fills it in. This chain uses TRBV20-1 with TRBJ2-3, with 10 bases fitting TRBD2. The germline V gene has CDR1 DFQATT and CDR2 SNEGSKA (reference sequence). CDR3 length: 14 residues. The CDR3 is CSAWTSGGQETQYF. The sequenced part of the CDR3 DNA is TGCAGTGCTTGGACTAGCGGAGGTCAAGAGACG.

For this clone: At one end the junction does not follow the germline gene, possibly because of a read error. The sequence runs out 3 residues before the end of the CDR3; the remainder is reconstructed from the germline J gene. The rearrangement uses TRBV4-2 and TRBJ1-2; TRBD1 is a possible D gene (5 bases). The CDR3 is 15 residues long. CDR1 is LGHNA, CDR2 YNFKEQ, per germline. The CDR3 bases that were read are TGCGCCAGCAGCCCTAGACAGCTGGGTTACTATGGC. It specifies CASSPRQLGYYG. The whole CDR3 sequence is CASSPRQLGYYGYTF.

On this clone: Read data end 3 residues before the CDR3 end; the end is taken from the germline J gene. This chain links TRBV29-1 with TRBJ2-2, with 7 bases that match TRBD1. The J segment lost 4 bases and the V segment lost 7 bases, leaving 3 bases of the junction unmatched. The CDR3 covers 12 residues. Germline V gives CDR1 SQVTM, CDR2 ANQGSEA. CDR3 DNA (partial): TGCAGCGGGAACAGGGGCACCGGGGAG. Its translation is CSGNRGTGE. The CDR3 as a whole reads CSGNRGTGELFF.

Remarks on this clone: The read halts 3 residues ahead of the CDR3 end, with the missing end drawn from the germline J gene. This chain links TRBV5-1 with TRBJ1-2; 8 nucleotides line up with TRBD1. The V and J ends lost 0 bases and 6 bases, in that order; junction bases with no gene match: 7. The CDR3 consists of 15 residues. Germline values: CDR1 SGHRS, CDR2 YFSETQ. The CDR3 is CASSLEGTGFHGYTF. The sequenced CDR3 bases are TGCGCCAGCAGCTTGGAAGGGACAGGATTTCATGGC.